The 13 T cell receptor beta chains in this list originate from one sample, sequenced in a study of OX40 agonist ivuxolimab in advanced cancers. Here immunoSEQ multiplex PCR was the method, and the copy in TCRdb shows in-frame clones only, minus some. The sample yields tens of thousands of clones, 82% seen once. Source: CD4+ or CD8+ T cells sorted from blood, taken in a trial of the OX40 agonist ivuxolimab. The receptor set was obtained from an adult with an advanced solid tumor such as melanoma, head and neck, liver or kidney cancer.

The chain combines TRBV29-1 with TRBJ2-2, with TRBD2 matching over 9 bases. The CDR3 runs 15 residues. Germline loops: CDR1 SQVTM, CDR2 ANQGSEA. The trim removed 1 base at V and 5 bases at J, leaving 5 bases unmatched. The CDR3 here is CSVEVGGRGTGELFF. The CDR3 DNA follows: TGCAGCGTTGAAGTGGGCGGGAGGGGGACCGGGGAGCTGTTTTTT.

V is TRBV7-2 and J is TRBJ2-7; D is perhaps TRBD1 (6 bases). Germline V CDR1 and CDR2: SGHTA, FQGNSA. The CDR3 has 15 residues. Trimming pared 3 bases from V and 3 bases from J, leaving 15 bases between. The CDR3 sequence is CASSLQTGQGYEQYF. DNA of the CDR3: TGTGCCAGCAGCTTGCAGACGGGACAAGGCTACGAGCAGTACTTC.

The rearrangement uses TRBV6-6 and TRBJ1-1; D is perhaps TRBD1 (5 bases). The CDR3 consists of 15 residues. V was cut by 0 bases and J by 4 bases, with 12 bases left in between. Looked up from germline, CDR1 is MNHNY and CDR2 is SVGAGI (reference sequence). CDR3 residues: CASSYSGTASTEAFF. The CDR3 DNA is TGTGCCAGCAGTTACTCCGGGACTGCGAGCACTGAAGCTTTCTTT.

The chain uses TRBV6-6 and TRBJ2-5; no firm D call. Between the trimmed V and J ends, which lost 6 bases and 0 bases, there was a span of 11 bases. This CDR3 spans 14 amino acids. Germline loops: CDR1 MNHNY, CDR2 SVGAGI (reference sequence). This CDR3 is CASREGLNQETQYF. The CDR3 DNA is TGTGCCAGCAGGGAAGGCCTGAACCAAGAGACCCAGTACTTC.

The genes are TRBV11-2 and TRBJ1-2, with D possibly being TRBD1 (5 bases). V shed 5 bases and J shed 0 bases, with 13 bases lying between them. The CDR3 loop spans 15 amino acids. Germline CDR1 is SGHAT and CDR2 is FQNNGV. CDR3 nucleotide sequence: TGTGCCAGCAGCGAGGGACCACTTACTAACTATGGCTACACCTTC. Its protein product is CASSEGPLTNYGYTF.

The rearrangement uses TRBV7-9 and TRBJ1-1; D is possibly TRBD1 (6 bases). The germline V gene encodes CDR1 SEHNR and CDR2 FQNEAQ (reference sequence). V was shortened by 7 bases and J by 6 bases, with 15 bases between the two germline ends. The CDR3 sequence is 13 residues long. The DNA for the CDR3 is TGTGCCAGCACCCCACAGGGAGTCCCTGAAGCTTTCTTT. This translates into CASTPQGVPEAFF.

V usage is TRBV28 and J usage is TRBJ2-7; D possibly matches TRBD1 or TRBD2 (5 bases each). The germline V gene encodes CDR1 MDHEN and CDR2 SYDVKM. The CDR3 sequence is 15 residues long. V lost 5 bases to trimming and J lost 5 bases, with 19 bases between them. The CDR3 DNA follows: TGTGCCAGCAGTCCCCACCGGGACGGCTTCCACGAGCAGTACTTC. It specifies CASSPHRDGFHEQYF.

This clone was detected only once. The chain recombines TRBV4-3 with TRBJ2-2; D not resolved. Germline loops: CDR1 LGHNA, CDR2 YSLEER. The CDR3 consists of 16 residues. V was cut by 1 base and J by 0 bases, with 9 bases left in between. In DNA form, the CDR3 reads TGCGCCAGCAGCCAAGCACACACCACGAACACCGGGGAGCTGTTTTTT. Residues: CASSQAHTTNTGELFF.

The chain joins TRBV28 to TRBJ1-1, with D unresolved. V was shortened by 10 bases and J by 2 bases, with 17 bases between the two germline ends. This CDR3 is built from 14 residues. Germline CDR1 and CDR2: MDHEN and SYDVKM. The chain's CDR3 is CAIIPGFKNTEAFF. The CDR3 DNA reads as TGTGCCATCATCCCGGGATTTAAAAACACTGAAGCTTTCTTT.

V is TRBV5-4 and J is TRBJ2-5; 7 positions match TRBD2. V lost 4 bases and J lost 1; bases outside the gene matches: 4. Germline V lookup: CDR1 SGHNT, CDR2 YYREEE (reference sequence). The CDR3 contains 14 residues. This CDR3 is CASSEGGSQETQYF. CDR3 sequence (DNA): TGTGCCAGCAGCGAGGGAGGGTCCCAAGAGACCCAGTACTTC. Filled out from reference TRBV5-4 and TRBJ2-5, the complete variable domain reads ETGVTQSPTHLIKTRGQQVTLRCSSQSGHNTVSWYQQALGQGPQFIFQYYREEENGRGNFPPRFSGLQFPNYSSELNVNALELDDSALYLCASSEGGSQETQYFGPGTRLLVL.

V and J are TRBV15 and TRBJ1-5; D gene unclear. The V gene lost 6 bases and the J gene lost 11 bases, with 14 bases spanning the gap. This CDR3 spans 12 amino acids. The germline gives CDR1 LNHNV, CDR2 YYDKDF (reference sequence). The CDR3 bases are TGTGCCACCAGAAAGGACGGCTCTTCCCAGCATTTT. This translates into CATRKDGSSQHF.

This chain's CDR3 is CASWVGGTEAFF. CDR3 DNA sequence: TGTGCCAGCTGGGTAGGAGGAACTGAAGCTTTCTTT. The chain joins TRBV6-5 to TRBJ1-1; D call uncertain. The germline gives CDR1 MNHEY, CDR2 SVGAGI. Deletions cut 8 bases from V and 5 bases from J, with 12 bases between. The CDR3 runs to 12 residues.

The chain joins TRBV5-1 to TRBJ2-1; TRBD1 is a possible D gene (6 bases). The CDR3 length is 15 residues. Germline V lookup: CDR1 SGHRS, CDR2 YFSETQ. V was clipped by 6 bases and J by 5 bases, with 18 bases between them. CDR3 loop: CASTDRGGHNNEQFF. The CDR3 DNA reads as TGCGCCAGCACCGATCGAGGGGGACATAACAATGAGCAGTTCTTC.